This T cell receptor (beta chain) was identified during a study of blood T cell repertoires in COVID-19. Per the original methods: From reference gene primer amplification, estimates of nucleated cell counts were derived. Here immunoSEQ multiplex PCR was the method, and the copy in TCRdb shows in-frame clones only, minus some. Clone size and V and J calls were adopted from that table, with D and trimming inferred from the DNA. The sample lists 70,000 to 90,000 clones; 75% to 90% were seen once. The V gene end was trimmed by 7 bases and the J gene end by 4 bases; junction bases not matched to a gene: 4. The CDR3 is 15 residues long. In germline, CDR1 is SGHRS, CDR2 YFSETQ.

This clonotype originated in a human donor in a cohort sampled during active COVID-19. Source material: peripheral blood. This chain connects TRBV5-1 to TRBJ2-3; 15 nucleotides line up with TRBD2. This CDR3 is CASRTSGGAPDTQYF. As DNA, the CDR3 is TGCGCCAGCCGGACTAGCGGGGGGGCCCCAGATACGCAGTATTTT.